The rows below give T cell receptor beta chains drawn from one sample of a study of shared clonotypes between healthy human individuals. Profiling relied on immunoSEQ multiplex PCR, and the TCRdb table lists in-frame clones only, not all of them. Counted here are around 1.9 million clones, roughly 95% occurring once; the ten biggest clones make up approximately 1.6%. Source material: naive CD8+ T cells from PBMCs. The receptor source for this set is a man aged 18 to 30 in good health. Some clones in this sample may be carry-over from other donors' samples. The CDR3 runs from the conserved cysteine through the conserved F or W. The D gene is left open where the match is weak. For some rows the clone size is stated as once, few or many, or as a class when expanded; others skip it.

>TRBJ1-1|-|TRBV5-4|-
CASSLEGRDEAFF
TGTGCCAGCAGCTTGGAGGGCAGAGATGAAGCTTTCTTT
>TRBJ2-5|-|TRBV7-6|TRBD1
CASSSGQGVETQYF
TGTGCCAGCAGCTCGGGACAGGGAGTAGAGACCCAGTACTTC
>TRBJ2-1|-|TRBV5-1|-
CASHRSDEQFF
TGCGCCAGCCACCGCTCGGATGAGCAGTTCTTC
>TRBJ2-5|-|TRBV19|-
CASSTDREETQYF
TGTGCCAGTAGTACGGACAGAGAAGAGACCCAGTACTTC
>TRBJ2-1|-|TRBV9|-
CASSVGGTNNEQFF
TGTGCCAGCAGCGTAGGGGGTACCAACAATGAGCAGTTCTTC
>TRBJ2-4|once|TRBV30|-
CAWRGSPPRGMAKNIQYF
TGTGCCTGGAGAGGCTCCCCTCCGCGAGGCATGGCCAAAAACATTCAGTACTTC
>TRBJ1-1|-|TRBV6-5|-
CASSYSTFAEAFF
TGTGCCAGCAGTTACTCGACTTTTGCTGAAGCTTTCTTT
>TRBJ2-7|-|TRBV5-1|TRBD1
CASSVGQMYEQYF
TGCGCCAGCAGCGTGGGACAGATGTACGAGCAGTACTTC
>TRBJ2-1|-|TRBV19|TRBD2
CASRGLAGAYNEQFF
TGTGCCAGTAGAGGTCTAGCGGGAGCCTACAATGAGCAGTTCTTC
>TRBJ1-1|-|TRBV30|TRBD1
CAWSVARGSEAFF
TGTGCCTGGAGTGTTGCCAGGGGGTCGGAAGCTTTCTTT
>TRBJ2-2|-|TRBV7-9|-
CASPVSGLSTGELFF
TGTGCCAGCCCCGTTAGCGGCCTGAGCACCGGGGAGCTGTTTTTT
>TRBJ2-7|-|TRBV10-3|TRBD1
CAISAGQGEREQYF
TGTGCCATCAGTGCCGGACAGGGAGAAAGGGAGCAGTACTTC
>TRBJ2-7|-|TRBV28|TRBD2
CASIKGPPSGLAYEQYF
TGTGCCAGCATCAAAGGCCCCCCTAGCGGTTTAGCCTACGAGCAGTACTTC
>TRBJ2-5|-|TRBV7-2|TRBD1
CASSLDRVFGETQYF
TGTGCCAGCAGCCTCGACAGGGTATTCGGAGAGACCCAGTACTTC
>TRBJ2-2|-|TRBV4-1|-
CASSQATIPYTGELFF
TGCGCCAGCAGCCAAGCGACTATCCCATACACCGGGGAGCTGTTTTTT
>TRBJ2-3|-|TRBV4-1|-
CASSQPEDTQYF
TGCGCCAGCAGCCAACCTGAAGATACGCAGTATTTT
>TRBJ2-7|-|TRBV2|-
CASSLYEQYF
TGTGCCAGCAGCCTCTACGAGCAGTACTTC
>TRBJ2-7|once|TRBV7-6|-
CASSTGKYSYEQYF
TGTGCCAGCAGCACTGGCAAGTACTCCTACGAGCAGTACTTC
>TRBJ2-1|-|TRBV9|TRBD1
CASSGPSDRGSYNEQFF
TGTGCCAGCAGCGGACCATCCGACAGGGGCTCCTACAATGAGCAGTTCTTC
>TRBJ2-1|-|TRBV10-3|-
CAISDPTRGALYNEQFF
TGTGCCATCAGTGACCCCACCAGGGGGGCTCTCTACAATGAGCAGTTCTTC
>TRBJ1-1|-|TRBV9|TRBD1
CASSVTGVGEAFF
TGTGCCAGCAGCGTGACAGGGGTGGGGGAAGCTTTCTTT
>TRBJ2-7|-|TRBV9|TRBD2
CASSASGSPHEQYF
TGTGCCAGCAGCGCCAGCGGGAGTCCCCACGAGCAGTACTTC
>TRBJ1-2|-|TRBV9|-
CASSPDSLPSF
TGTGCCAGCAGCCCGGACAGCCTCCCCTCCTTC
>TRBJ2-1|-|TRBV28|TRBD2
CASSPRTSGNEQFF
TGTGCCAGCAGTCCTCGGACTAGCGGGAATGAGCAGTTCTTC
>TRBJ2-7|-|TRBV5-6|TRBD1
CASSPRPGTGYYEQYF
TGTGCCAGCAGCCCACGGCCCGGGACAGGATACTACGAGCAGTACTTC
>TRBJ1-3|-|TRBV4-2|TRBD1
CASSWDRSHSGNTIYF
TGTGCCAGCAGCTGGGACAGGTCCCACTCTGGAAACACCATATATTTT
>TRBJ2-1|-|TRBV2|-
CAITPASSNEQFF
TGTGCCATCACCCCAGCTAGCAGCAATGAGCAGTTCTTC
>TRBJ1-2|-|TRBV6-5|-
CASSYQQGRLDGYTF
TGTGCCAGCAGTTACCAACAGGGAAGATTGGATGGCTACACCTTC
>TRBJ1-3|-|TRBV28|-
CASSLRSSEIRSGNTIYF
TGTGCCAGCAGTTTACGGTCCTCAGAGATTCGCTCTGGAAACACCATATATTTT
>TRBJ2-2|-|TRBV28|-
CASSFLREDTGELFF
TGTGCCAGCAGTTTCCTTAGGGAGGACACCGGGGAGCTGTTTTTT
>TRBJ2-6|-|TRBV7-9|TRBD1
CASSEIRGQDSGANVLTF
TGTGCCAGCTCAGAAATCAGAGGACAGGACTCTGGGGCCAACGTCCTGACTTTC
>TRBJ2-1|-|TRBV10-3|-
CAISESKYLEQFF
TGTGCCATCAGTGAGTCCAAGTATTTGGAGCAGTTCTTC
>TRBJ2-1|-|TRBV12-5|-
CASGPGTAEQFF
TGTGCTAGTGGTCCCGGGACCGCTGAGCAGTTCTTC
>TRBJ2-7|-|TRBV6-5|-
CASSLRGLTYEQYF
TGTGCCAGCAGTCTTCGGGGCCTGACCTACGAGCAGTACTTC
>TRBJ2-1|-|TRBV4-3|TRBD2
CASSQSSGSGNEQFF
TGCGCCAGCAGCCAATCTAGCGGGAGTGGTAATGAGCAGTTCTTC
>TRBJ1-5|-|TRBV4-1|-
CASSPRGGDAHQPQHF
TGCGCCAGCAGCCCAAGGGGTGGTGACGCTCATCAGCCCCAGCATTTT
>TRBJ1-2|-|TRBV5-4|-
CASTQTGSNYGYTF
TGTGCCAGCACGCAAACCGGGTCTAACTATGGCTACACCTTC
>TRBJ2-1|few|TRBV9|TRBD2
CASSASGRAYNEQFF
TGTGCCAGCAGCGCTAGCGGGAGGGCCTACAATGAGCAGTTCTTC
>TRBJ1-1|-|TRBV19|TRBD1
CASSIEGGVNTEAFF
TGTGCCAGTAGTATTGAAGGGGGCGTGAACACTGAAGCTTTCTTT
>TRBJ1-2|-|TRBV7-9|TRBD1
CASSLGQGAGSGYTF
TGTGCCAGCAGCTTAGGGCAGGGGGCAGGAAGTGGCTACACCTTC
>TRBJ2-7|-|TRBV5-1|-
CASSTGRHYEQYF
TGCGCCAGCAGCACAGGAAGGCACTACGAGCAGTACTTC
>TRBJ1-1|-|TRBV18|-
CASSPPHYAGTEAFF
TGTGCCAGCTCACCACCACACTACGCCGGAACTGAAGCTTTCTTT
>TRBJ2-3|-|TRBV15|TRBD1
CATSRGRFFRDRSDTQYF
TGTGCCACCAGCAGGGGGCGGTTCTTTCGGGACAGGTCAGATACGCAGTATTTT
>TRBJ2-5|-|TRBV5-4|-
CASSPTGRETQYF
TGTGCCAGCAGCCCCACCGGACGAGAGACCCAGTACTTC
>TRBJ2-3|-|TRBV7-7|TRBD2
CASSPGLAGSTDTQYF
TGTGCCAGCAGCCCGGGACTAGCGGGAAGCACAGATACGCAGTATTTT
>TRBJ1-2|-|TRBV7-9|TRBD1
CASSLEGAHDYGYTF
TGTGCCAGCAGCTTAGAGGGGGCGCATGACTATGGCTACACCTTC
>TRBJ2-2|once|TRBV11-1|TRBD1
CASSLADRVTGELFF
TGTGCCAGCAGCTTAGCCGACAGGGTCACCGGGGAGCTGTTTTTT
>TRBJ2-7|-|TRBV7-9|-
CASSLVGFFGTLRYEQYF
TGTGCCAGCAGCTTAGTCGGTTTTTTTGGGACTCTTAGGTACGAGCAGTACTTC
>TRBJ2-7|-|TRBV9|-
CASPMKEEQYF
TGTGCCAGCCCCATGAAGGAGGAGCAGTACTTC
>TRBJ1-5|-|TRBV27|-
CASSLSGRFNNQPQHF
TGTGCCAGCAGTTTATCTGGCAGATTTAACAATCAGCCCCAGCATTTT
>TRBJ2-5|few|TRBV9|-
CASSVGGGRETQYF
TGTGCCAGCAGCGTAGGAGGGGGGCGGGAGACCCAGTACTTC
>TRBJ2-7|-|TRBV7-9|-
CASSLALVPYEQYF
TGTGCCAGCAGCTTAGCACTAGTCCCCTACGAGCAGTACTTC
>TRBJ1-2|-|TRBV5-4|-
CASSLGHPSAGYTF
TGTGCCAGCAGCTTAGGTCATCCCTCAGCGGGCTACACCTTC